This paragraph reports one T cell receptor beta chain. Its target is not known. The data belong to a study of CD8 T cells in Susac syndrome. The wider study: Eight or nine of the sequenced Susac syndrome patients were in remission, and about 6 had active disease. General study findings and limits: There was no clonal expansion in the CD4+ T cell repertoires of Susac syndrome.

RNA was extracted with the RNeasy kit, and a quantity of 0.5 to 1 ug was reverse transcribed using random hexamers. An immunoSEQ multiplex PCR amplified TCR beta CDR3 over 54 Vbeta and 13 Jbeta. TCRdb analysed the immunoSEQ multiplex PCR reads with MiXCR anew, one entry per CDR3 protein. Here the sample spans under 200,000 distinct CDR3 sequences, 90% to 95% being singletons. This CDR3 has 12 amino acids. The germline V and J ends were trimmed by 2 bases and 2 bases, with 4 bases remaining between them. Germline V CDR1 and CDR2: MNHEY, SVGEGT. The chain carries TRBV6-2 or TRBV6-3 and TRBJ2-7; unclear D gene. The specimen sequenced was CD4+ T cells from PBMCs. This clonotype was obtained from a human donor with Susac syndrome. In DNA form, the CDR3 reads TGTGCCAGCAGTTACCCTCCCTACGAGCAGTACTTC. Translating it yields CASSYPPYEQYF.